One sample yielded the 3 T cell receptor beta chains listed below, sequenced in a study of post-analysis software for immune sequencing data. Study outcomes and limitations: Included in a set of about five TRBV segments more frequent in patients than controls were TRBV5-6, TRBV5-1 and TRBV20-1.

What these receptors recognize is not known. Every TCR beta cDNA library bore unique molecular identifiers. From the PCR reads, TCRdb called clonotypes with MiXCR, one entry per CDR3 protein. Of 700,000 to 900,000 distinct CDR3 sequences listed, roughly 46% are singletons. Sequencing was performed on blood. The receptors were sampled from a girl aged 5-17 years with multiple sclerosis.

This clonotype was picked up a small number of times. This chain uses TRBV12-3 or TRBV12-4 with TRBJ2-5; D could derive from TRBD1 or TRBD2 (6 bases each). The CDR3 has 16 amino acids. V was cut by 3 bases and J by 5 bases, with 19 bases left in between. The DNA of the CDR3 is TGTGCCAGCAGTTTGGGACAAGGCGCGGGGTTTGAGACCCAGTACTTC. Protein sequence: CASSLGQGAGFETQYF.

The chain joins TRBV4-1 to TRBJ2-4; 12 bases align to TRBD2. Looked up from germline, CDR1 is MGHRA and CDR2 is YSYEKL. This CDR3 contains 19 residues. Trimming at V came to 2 bases and at J to 0 bases, leaving 8 bases not matched to a gene. CDR3 sequence: CASSQLLAGGPLAKNIQYF. In nucleotides, the CDR3 is TGCGCCAGCAGCCAACTACTAGCGGGAGGTCCTCTAGCCAAAAACATTCAGTACTTC.

This clonotype occurred a few times. The V and J genes are TRBV24-1 and TRBJ2-7, with TRBD2 matching 7 bases. This CDR3 region has 17 residues. Trimming removed 4 bases from V and 3 bases from J; junction bases left unmatched: 14. Germline-derived CDR1 and CDR2 are KGHDR and SFDVKD. The CDR3: CATSDPSWTRKGYEQYF. In DNA, the CDR3 is TGTGCCACCAGTGACCCCTCGTGGACTAGAAAAGGCTACGAGCAGTACTTC.